This TCR beta chain was recovered during a study of blood T cell repertoires in COVID-19. Overall study: COVID-19 samples, acute and convalescent, were from the United States, Italy and Spain.

Study processing details: Estimation of nucleated cell counts relied on the amplification of reference gene primers. Sequencing was performed with immunoSEQ multiplex PCR; in TCRdb, only in-frame clones are kept and a portion is missing. V and J calls and clone size are as listed in that table; D and trimming were resolved from the DNA. The sample carries fewer than 80,000 clones, 78% recorded once. The Seattle site enrolled patients during active infection and followed them longitudinally. Sequencing was performed on peripheral blood. This TCR was recovered from a man aged 60 to 69 with COVID-19, enrolled during active disease.

The chain's CDR3 is CSAKNGETQYF. The CDR3 nucleotides are TGCAGTGCAAAAAACGGGGAGACCCAGTACTTC. The rearrangement joins TRBV20-1 to TRBJ2-5, with D uncertain. This CDR3 contains 11 residues. V was pared by 6 bases and J by 5 bases, with 10 bases between. The germline CDR1 and CDR2 sequences are DFQATT and SNEGSKA (reference sequence).